This is a list of T cell receptor beta chains from one sample in a study. TCRdb passed the 5' RACE reads through MiXCR, listing each CDR3 protein once. The sample holds around 50,000 distinct CDR3 sequences, roughly 30% seen once. The sequencing input was tumor-infiltrating memory CD4+ T cells sorted from the breast tumor. These receptors originate from a female donor with breast cancer. Both conserved end residues are part of each CDR3. Fields, in order: CDR3 protein, V gene, clone size, J gene, CDR3 length. Some rows mark clone size as missing; the rest say once, few, many or name a class of expanded clone.

CASSPPTSYGYTF,TRBV5-5,few,TRBJ1-2,13
CASSGGDRFTLHF,TRBV28,-,TRBJ1-6,13
CASSQEGLAGGYNEQFF,TRBV4-1,many,TRBJ2-1,17
CASSPWGAPLHF,TRBV5-6,few,TRBJ1-6,12
CASSPRQGGDYGYTF,TRBV9,few,TRBJ1-2,15
CASVRQGMNTEAFF,TRBV7-9,-,TRBJ1-1,14
CASLPGGRGAEQPQHF,TRBV6-2/TRBV6-3,few,TRBJ1-5,16
CASSLGRATYEQYF,TRBV12-3/TRBV12-4,few,TRBJ2-7,14
CASRPRAPTEAFF,TRBV28,-,TRBJ1-1,13
CASSPGQGSGNGYTF,TRBV5-1,few,TRBJ1-2,15
CASSAYRDAEAFF,TRBV7-2,few,TRBJ1-1,13
CASSPRGVTYEQYF,TRBV5-1,-,TRBJ2-7,14
CSAIFPSGGYTF,TRBV20-1,-,TRBJ1-2,12
CASSLFSEGNEQFF,TRBV28,-,TRBJ2-1,14
CASSLMGGSGELFF,TRBV7-9,-,TRBJ2-2,14
CSVEHSTDTQYF,TRBV29-1,few,TRBJ2-3,12
CSASIPFAPYTF,TRBV20-1,once,TRBJ1-2,12
CASSLFGTSGSLGDTQYF,TRBV7-2,-,TRBJ2-3,18
CASSLMPGAGANVLTF,TRBV5-1,-,TRBJ2-6,16
CASSLAQYNEQFF,TRBV5-1,many,TRBJ2-1,13
CASSRSEAGETQYF,TRBV6-5,few,TRBJ2-5,14
CASSLRGVGVPPQGVRYTF,TRBV28,few,TRBJ1-2,19
CASSLRQGDFIQYF,TRBV28,few,TRBJ2-4,14
CASSLWGDNEKLFF,TRBV28,-,TRBJ1-4,14
CASGRQRNTEAFF,TRBV7-2,-,TRBJ1-1,13